The 19 T cell receptor beta chains reported below all come from one sample, sequenced in a study of T-cell memory formation after mild COVID-19. TCRdb itself ran the 5' RACE reads through MiXCR, one entry per CDR3 protein. The sample contains roughly 600,000 distinct CDR3 sequences, 15% to 20% of which appear only once. Sequences were obtained from PBMCs or a T cell subset sorted from them (not recorded which). The receptors come from an adult woman who had mild COVID-19 (a few samples of this study predate the infection). Cell type and time point are not known.

This clonotype was counted at least ten times. The chain employs TRBV20-1 and TRBJ1-2, with D uncertain. Germline values: CDR1 DFQATT, CDR2 SNEGSKA (reference sequence). V was clipped by 4 bases and J by 5 bases, with 8 bases between them. There are 11 residues in the CDR3. CDR3 bases: TGCAGTGCTACCGATGGGTATGGCTACACCTTC. The encoded protein is CSATDGYGYTF.

In the case of this clonotype: The CDR3 end shows no conserved phenylalanine or tryptophan, and so a read error is likely. The chain has TRBV7-2 and TRBJ2-7, with D tentatively TRBD1 or TRBD2 (5 bases each). This CDR3 region has 15 residues. Germline-derived CDR1 and CDR2 are SGHTA and FQGNSA. Deletions cut 4 bases from V and 5 bases from J, with 18 bases between. The CDR3 loop reads CASSSWGTRVDEQYL. In DNA form, the CDR3 reads TGTGCCAGCAGCTCCTGGGGGACGCGGGTCGACGAGCAGTACTTA.

This chain connects TRBV15 to TRBJ2-1; no reliable D call. Germline V lookup: CDR1 LNHNV, CDR2 YYDKDF (reference sequence). The germline V and J ends were trimmed by 6 bases and 1 base, with 4 bases remaining between them. CDR3 length equals 12 residues. The CDR3 nucleotides read TGTGCCACCAGGAGTTCCTACAATGAGCAGTTCTTC. The encoded protein is CATRSSYNEQFF.

This clonotype was found a few times. The chain uses TRBV19 and TRBJ1-1; TRBD1 matches 8 bases. With 5 bases clipped from V and 5 bases from J, the junction kept 7 bases outside the gene matches. Germline CDR1 is LNHDA and CDR2 is SQIVND (reference sequence). There are 14 residues in the CDR3. The DNA for the CDR3 is TGTGCCAGTAGTCAGGCCAGGGGGCGAACTGAAGCTTTCTTT. Its protein product is CASSQARGRTEAFF.

The V gene is TRBV20-1, the J gene TRBJ2-1; D ambiguous. CDR3 length: 15 amino acids. CDR1 is DFQATT, CDR2 SNEGSKA, per germline (reference sequence). V lost 3 bases, J lost 6 bases, and 18 bases lay in between. This CDR3 reads CSASFRLPHINEQFF. CDR3 sequence (DNA): TGCAGTGCTAGTTTTAGGCTGCCGCACATCAATGAGCAGTTCTTC.

V is TRBV5-1 and J is TRBJ1-2; D is perhaps TRBD1 (5 bases). Germline CDR1 is SGHRS and CDR2 is YFSETQ. The CDR3 is 15 residues long. The V and J ends lost 2 bases and 2 bases respectively, with 13 bases between them. The CDR3 reads CASSLGGAENYGYTF. CDR3 nucleotide sequence: TGCGCCAGCAGCTTAGGTGGGGCGGAAAACTATGGCTACACCTTC. Full variable domain (rest looked up from reference TRBV5-1 and TRBJ1-2): KAGVTQTPRYLIKTRGQQVTLSCSPISGHRSVSWYQQTPGQGLQFLFEYFSETQRNKGNFPGRFSGRQFSNSRSEMNVSTLELGDSALYLCASSLGGAENYGYTFGSGTRLTVV.

This rearrangement joins TRBV7-6 to TRBJ2-1; D not certain. Trimming removed 5 bases from V and 2 bases from J, with 19 bases in between. The length of the CDR3 is 17 residues. CDR1 and CDR2 from the germline V gene are SGHVS and FNYEAQ. Here the CDR3 reads CASSPIPAVGPYNEQFF. The CDR3, as DNA: TGTGCCAGCAGCCCGATCCCGGCGGTAGGTCCCTACAATGAGCAGTTCTTC.

This clonotype was recorded a few times. The rearrangement joins TRBV7-2 to TRBJ2-7; D is unresolved. The CDR3 is 16 amino acids. Germline V gene lookup returns CDR1 SGHTA and CDR2 FQGNSA. V lost 5 bases and J lost 3, with 20 bases in between. CDR3 residues: CASSPPWAGQLYEQYF. The CDR3 DNA sequence: TGTGCCAGCAGCCCACCCTGGGCAGGCCAACTCTACGAGCAGTACTTC.

V is TRBV6-1 and J is TRBJ2-3; 10 nucleotides line up with TRBD2. The CDR3 loop spans 16 amino acids. Per the germline V gene, CDR1 is MNHNS and CDR2 is SASEGT. V dropped 9 bases and J dropped 1; count of bases not matched to a gene: 10. Written as DNA, the CDR3 is TGTGCCAGTGGGCGTCTAGCGGGAGTTCGCACAGATACGCAGTATTTT. It specifies CASGRLAGVRTDTQYF.

V gene TRBV5-1 combines with J gene TRBJ2-5, with 8 bases lining up with TRBD2. The CDR3 contains 18 residues. V lost 3 bases to trimming and J lost 0 bases; unmatched junction nucleotides: 13. Germline CDR1 and CDR2: SGHRS and YFSETQ. The CDR3 region is CASSSPIAGTPYQETQYF. DNA of the CDR3: TGCGCCAGCAGCTCTCCGATAGCGGGGACTCCCTACCAAGAGACCCAGTACTTC.

This clonotype was counted a few times. This chain links TRBV20-1 with TRBJ2-7, with D possibly matching TRBD2 (5 bases). The CDR3 is 13 amino acids. CDR1 DFQATT and CDR2 SNEGSKA come from the germline V gene (reference sequence). V dropped 2 bases and J dropped 2 bases, with 10 bases sitting between them. The CDR3 sequence is CSARTGFAYEQYF. In DNA, the CDR3 is TGCAGTGCTAGAACGGGGTTCGCCTACGAGCAGTACTTC.

The chain is built from TRBV9 and TRBJ2-7; weak D call: TRBD1 (6 bases). Germline CDR1 SGDLS, CDR2 YYNGEE. V shed 3 bases and J shed 3 bases, with 13 bases lying between them. The CDR3 totals 14 residues. CDR3 amino acids: CASSATPQGYEQYF. Here the CDR3 DNA reads TGTGCCAGCAGCGCGACCCCACAGGGCTACGAGCAGTACTTC.

This rearrangement joins TRBV30 to TRBJ2-1; TRBD2 matches 11 bases. The CDR3 is made up of 16 amino acids. Germline trimming cut 2 bases from V and 4 bases from J; bases unmatched to any gene: 7. Germline values: CDR1 GTSNPN, CDR2 SVGIG (reference sequence). The CDR3 loop reads CAWSQDLAGGYNEQFF. In DNA, the CDR3 is TGTGCCTGGAGTCAAGACCTAGCGGGGGGATACAATGAGCAGTTCTTC.

V gene TRBV5-1 combines with J gene TRBJ1-1, with unresolved D. The CDR3 loop spans 15 amino acids. Germline CDR1 reads SGHRS; CDR2 reads YFSETQ. The germline V and J ends were trimmed by 3 bases and 5 bases, with 17 bases remaining between them. CDR3 sequence (DNA): TGCGCCAGCAGCTCGGGTGGAGAGGGTATAACTGAAGCTTTCTTT. It codes for CASSSGGEGITEAFF.

This clonotype was seen many times. This chain joins TRBV7-2 and TRBJ2-1; 7 nucleotides match TRBD1. Germline CDR1 SGHTA, CDR2 FQGNSA. The ends lost 5 bases at V and 2 bases at J; junction bases unmatched: 9. The CDR3 totals 16 residues. Here the CDR3 reads CASSDQRTGAYNEQFF. CDR3 in DNA: TGTGCCAGCAGCGATCAACGGACAGGAGCCTACAATGAGCAGTTCTTC.

The rearrangement links TRBV20-1 to TRBJ2-2, with 8 nucleotides matching TRBD2. Germline V gene data show CDR1 as DFQATT and CDR2 as SNEGSKA (reference sequence). This CDR3 is built from 14 residues. V lost 6 bases and J lost 6; bases outside the gene matches: 9. The CDR3 DNA follows: TGCAGTGCCGGCGGGACTAGTGGGGCCGGGGAGCTGTTTTTT. It encodes CSAGGTSGAGELFF.

The chain joins TRBV10-3 to TRBJ1-5; no firm D call. This CDR3 is built from 14 residues. Trimming left V 4 bases short and J 1 base short, with 8 bases between. Germline V gives CDR1 ENHRY, CDR2 SYGVKD. CDR3 sequence (DNA): TGTGCCATCAGTGGCGGAAAAAGCAATCAGCCCCAGCATTTT. This encodes CAISGGKSNQPQHF.

The V and J genes are TRBV3-1 and TRBJ2-7, with 8 positions matching TRBD2. The trim removed 6 bases at V and 7 bases at J, leaving 11 bases unmatched. CDR1 and CDR2 from the germline V gene are LGHDT and YNNKEL (reference sequence). The CDR3 has 14 residues. The CDR3 DNA sequence: TGTGCCAGCAGTCCCGCCCCGGGAGGGTGGGAGCAGTACTTC. Residues: CASSPAPGGWEQYF.

The CDR3 DNA reads TGTGCCAGCAGCCCCCGAGCGGGACAGTCCTACGAGCAGTACTTC. Protein product: CASSPRAGQSYEQYF. The J gene is TRBJ2-7, the V gene TRBV7-2; D may correspond to TRBD1 or TRBD2 (7 bases each). The CDR3 has 15 residues. V gave up 5 bases and J gave up 1 base, with 15 bases separating them. In germline, CDR1 is SGHTA, CDR2 FQGNSA.